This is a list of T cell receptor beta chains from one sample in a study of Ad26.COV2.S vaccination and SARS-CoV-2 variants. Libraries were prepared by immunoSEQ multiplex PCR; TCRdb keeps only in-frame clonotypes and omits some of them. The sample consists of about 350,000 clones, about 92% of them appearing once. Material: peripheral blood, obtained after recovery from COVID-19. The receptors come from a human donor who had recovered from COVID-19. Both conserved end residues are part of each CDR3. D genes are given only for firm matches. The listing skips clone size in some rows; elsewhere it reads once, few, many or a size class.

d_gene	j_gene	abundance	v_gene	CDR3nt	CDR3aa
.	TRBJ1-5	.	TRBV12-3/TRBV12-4	TGTGCCAGCAGTTTAAAGGTACTGCAGCCCCAGCATTTT	CASSLKVLQPQHF
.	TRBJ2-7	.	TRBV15	TGTGCCACCAGCAGAGTTTTGGGGGGGCTAGGGCAGAACGAGCAGTACTTC	CATSRVLGGLGQNEQYF
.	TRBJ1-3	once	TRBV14	TGTGCCAGCAGCCTTCGGGGGCGTAACACCATATATTTT	CASSLRGRNTIYF
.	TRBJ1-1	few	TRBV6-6	TGTGCCAGCAGTTACTCAGCAGCCCAGAACACTGAAGCTTTCTTT	CASSYSAAQNTEAFF
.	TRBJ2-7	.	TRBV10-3	TGTGCCATCAGTGACCGGGACACCCAAATTTCCTACGAGCAGTACTTC	CAISDRDTQISYEQYF
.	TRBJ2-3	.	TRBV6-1	TGTGCCAGCAGTGAAGTAGCGAACACAGATACGCAGTATTTT	CASSEVANTDTQYF
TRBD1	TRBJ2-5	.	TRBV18	TGTGCCAGCTCCCGTGGACAGGGGGCGGATGGGACCCAGTACTTC	CASSRGQGADGTQYF
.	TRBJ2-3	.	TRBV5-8	TGTGCCAGCAGCCGAGGACTGCGCACAGATACGCAGTATTTT	CASSRGLRTDTQYF
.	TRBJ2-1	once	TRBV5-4	TGTGCCAGCAGCTTTGAGGTCAATGAGCAGTTCTTC	CASSFEVNEQFF
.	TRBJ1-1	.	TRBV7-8	TGTGCCAGCAGCTTAAGGAGGGCCCAAGTGGGCACTGAAGCTTTCTTT	CASSLRRAQVGTEAFF
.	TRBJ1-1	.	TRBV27	TGTGCCAGCAGCAGTCGGGGCAGGGAGTACACTGAAGCTTTCTTT	CASSSRGREYTEAFF
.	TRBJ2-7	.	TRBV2	TGTGCCAGCAGTGAGAACAGGGATGGCTACGAGCAGTACTTC	CASSENRDGYEQYF
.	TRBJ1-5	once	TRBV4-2	TGTGCCAGCAGCCAAGATGGGCAGCAAAATCAGCCCCAGCATTTT	CASSQDGQQNQPQHF
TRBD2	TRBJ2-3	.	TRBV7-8	TGTGCCAGCAGCTTATTACAAGCGGGGTTCGAATCTAGCACAGATACGCAGTATTTT	CASSLLQAGFESSTDTQYF
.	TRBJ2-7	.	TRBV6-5	TGTGCCAGCTCCTTGGGCTCCGAGCAGTACTTC	CASSLGSEQYF
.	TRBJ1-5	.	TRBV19	TGTGCCAGTAGTATTGGGACGGGGGAGACGGGTCAGCCCCAGCATTTT	CASSIGTGETGQPQHF
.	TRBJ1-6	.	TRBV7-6	TGTGCCAGCAGCTTAGTCGCGGGCAATTCACCCCTCCACTTT	CASSLVAGNSPLHF
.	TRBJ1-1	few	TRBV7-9	TGTGCCAGCAGCTTGGGCGCGGGGAACACTGAAGCTTTCTTT	CASSLGAGNTEAFF
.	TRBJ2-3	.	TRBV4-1	TGCGCCAGCAGCCAAGAACGGCAGGCCTCCCCAGATACGCAGTATTTT	CASSQERQASPDTQYF
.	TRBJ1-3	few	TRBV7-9	TGTGCCAGCAGCGACACAGGGAGCGGCGGAAACACCATATATTTT	CASSDTGSGGNTIYF
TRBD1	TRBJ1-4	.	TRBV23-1	TGCGCCAGCAGTCAGGGCCGGGACAGGGGGGAAAAACTGTTTTTT	CASSQGRDRGEKLFF
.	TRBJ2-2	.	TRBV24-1	TGTGCCACCAGTGATACTAACACCGGGGAGCTGTTTTTT	CATSDTNTGELFF
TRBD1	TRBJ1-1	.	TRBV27	TGTGCCAGCAGTCGGGACAGGGGTGGGAACACTGAAGCTTTCTTT	CASSRDRGGNTEAFF
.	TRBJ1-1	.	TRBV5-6	TGTGCCAGCAGCTTTTCCGGCCCGGGGGCTTTCTTT	CASSFSGPGAFF
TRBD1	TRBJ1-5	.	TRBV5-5	TGTGCCAGCAGCCCCAGGGGACAGGGAAGAGGGCCCCAGCATTTT	CASSPRGQGRGPQHF
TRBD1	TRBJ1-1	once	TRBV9	TGTGCCAGCAGCGCCTCACAGGGGTTCACTGAAGCTTTCTTT	CASSASQGFTEAFF
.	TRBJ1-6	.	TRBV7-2	TGTGCCAGCAGCCCCATCGCAAATTCACCCCTCCACTTT	CASSPIANSPLHF
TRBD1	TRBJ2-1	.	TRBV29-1	TGCAGCGTTGCCCCCGGGACAGGGGTCGGCGATGAGCAGTTCTTC	CSVAPGTGVGDEQFF
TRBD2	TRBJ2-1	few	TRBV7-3	TGTGCCAGCAGCTTTAGCGGGGGGGCCTACAATGAGCAGTTCTTC	CASSFSGGAYNEQFF
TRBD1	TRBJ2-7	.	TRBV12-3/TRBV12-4	TGTGCCAGCAGTTGGGACAGGGACCACGAGCAGTACTTC	CASSWDRDHEQYF
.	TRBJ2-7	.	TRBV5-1	TGCGCCAGCAGCTTGGAACCGGACTCCGAGCAGTACTTC	CASSLEPDSEQYF
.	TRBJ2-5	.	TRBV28	TGTGCCAGCAGTTTTGGGGAGACCCAGTACTTC	CASSFGETQYF